This T cell receptor beta chain was identified during a study of T cell changes during pregnancy in multiple sclerosis. Repertoires were generated with immunoSEQ multiplex PCR, while TCRdb's copy carries only in-frame clones and drops some. The table shows tens of thousands of clones, with roughly 90% occurring only once. The CDR3 contains 14 residues. Between the trimmed V and J ends, which lost 6 bases and 0 bases, there was a span of 11 bases. The V gene's germline CDR1 is LNHDA and CDR2 SQIVND (reference sequence). The specimen was peripheral blood, collected in the first trimester of pregnancy. The chain couples TRBV19 to TRBJ1-1, with a tentative D call TRBD1 (5 bases). The origin of this receptor is a female donor in good health, enrolled as a control in a pregnancy study. CDR3 sequence: CASRVGPVNTEAFF. The CDR3 DNA sequence: TGTGCCAGTAGGGTGGGGCCGGTGAACACTGAAGCTTTCTTT.